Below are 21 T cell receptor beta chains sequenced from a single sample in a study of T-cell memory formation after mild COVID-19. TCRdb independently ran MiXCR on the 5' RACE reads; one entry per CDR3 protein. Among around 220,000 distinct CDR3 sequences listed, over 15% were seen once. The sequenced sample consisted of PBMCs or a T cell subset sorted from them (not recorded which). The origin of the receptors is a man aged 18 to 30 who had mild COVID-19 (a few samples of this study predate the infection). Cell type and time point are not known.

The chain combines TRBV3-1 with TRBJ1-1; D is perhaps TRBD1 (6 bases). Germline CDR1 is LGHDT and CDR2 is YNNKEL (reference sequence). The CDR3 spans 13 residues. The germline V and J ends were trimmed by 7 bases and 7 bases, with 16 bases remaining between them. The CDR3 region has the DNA TGTGCCAGCACAGCGGACAGATTCGTTGAAGCTTTCTTT. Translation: CASTADRFVEAFF.

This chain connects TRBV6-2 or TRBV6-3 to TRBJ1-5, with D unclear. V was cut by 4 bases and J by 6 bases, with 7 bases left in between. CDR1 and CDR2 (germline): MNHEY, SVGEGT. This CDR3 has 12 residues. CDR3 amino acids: CASSFPRQPQHF. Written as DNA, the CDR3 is TGTGCCAGCAGTTTCCCCCGTCAGCCCCAGCATTTT.

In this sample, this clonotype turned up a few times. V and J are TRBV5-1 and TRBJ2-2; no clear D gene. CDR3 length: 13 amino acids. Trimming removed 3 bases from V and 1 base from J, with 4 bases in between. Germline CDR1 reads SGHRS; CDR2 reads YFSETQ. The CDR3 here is CASSWENTGELFF. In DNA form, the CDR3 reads TGCGCCAGCAGCTGGGAGAACACCGGGGAGCTGTTTTTT.

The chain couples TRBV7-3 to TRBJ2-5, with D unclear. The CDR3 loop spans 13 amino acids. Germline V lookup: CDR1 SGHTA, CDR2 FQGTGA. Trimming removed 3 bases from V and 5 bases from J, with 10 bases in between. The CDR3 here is CASSFAFGETQYF. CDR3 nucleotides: TGTGCCAGCAGCTTCGCCTTCGGGGAGACCCAGTACTTC. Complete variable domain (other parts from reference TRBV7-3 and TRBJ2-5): GAGVSQTPSNKVTEKGKYVELRCDPISGHTALYWYRQSLGQGPEFLIYFQGTGAADDSGLPNDRFFAVRPEGSVSTLKIQRTERGDSAVYLCASSFAFGETQYFGPGTRLLVL.

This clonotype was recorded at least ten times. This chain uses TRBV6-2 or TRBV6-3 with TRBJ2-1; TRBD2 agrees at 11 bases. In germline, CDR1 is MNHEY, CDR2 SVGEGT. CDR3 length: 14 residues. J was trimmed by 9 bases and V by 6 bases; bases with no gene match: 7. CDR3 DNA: TGTGCCAGCAGCATAGCGGGGGGGCTCAGTGAGCAGTTCTTC. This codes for CASSIAGGLSEQFF.

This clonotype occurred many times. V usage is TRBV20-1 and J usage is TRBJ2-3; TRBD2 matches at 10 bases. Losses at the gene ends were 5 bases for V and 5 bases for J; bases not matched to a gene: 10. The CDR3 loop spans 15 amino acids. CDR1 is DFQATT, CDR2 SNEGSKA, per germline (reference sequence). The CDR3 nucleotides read TGCAGTGCTGCAGACAGCGGGGGGGCGGGAGATACGCAGTATTTT. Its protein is CSAADSGGAGDTQYF.

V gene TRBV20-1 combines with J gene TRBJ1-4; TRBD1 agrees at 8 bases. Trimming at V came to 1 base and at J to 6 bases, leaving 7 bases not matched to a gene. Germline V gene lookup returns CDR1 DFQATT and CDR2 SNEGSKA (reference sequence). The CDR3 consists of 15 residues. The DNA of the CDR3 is TGCAGTGCTAGAGTTCGGACAGGGAGCGATGAAAAACTGTTTTTT. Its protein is CSARVRTGSDEKLFF.

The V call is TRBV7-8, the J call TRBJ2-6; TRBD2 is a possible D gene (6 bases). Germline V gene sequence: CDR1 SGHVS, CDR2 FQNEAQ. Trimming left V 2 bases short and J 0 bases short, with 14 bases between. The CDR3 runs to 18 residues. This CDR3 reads CASSLRTDYYSGANVLTF. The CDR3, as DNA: TGTGCCAGCAGCTTACGCACGGACTACTACTCTGGGGCCAACGTCCTGACTTTC.

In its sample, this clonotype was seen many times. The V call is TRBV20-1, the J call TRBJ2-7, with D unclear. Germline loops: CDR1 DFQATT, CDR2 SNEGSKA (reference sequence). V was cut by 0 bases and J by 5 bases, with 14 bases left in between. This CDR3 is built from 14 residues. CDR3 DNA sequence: TGCAGTGCTAGAGATCAGGAAAGGGCCGACGAGCAGTACTTC. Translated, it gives CSARDQERADEQYF.

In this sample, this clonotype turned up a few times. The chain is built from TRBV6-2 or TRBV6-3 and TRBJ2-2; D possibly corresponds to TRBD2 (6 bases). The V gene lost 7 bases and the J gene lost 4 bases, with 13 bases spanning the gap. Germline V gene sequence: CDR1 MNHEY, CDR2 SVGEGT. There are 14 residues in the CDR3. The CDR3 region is CASIQGGITGELFF. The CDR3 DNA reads TGTGCCAGCATCCAGGGCGGGATCACCGGGGAGCTGTTTTTT.

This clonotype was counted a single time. CDR3 region: CASRTGTGGEGYTF. The CDR3 region has the DNA TGTGCCAGCAGAACCGGGACAGGGGGCGAAGGCTACACCTTC. The chain carries TRBV6-1 and TRBJ1-2; 12 bases are shared with TRBD1. Germline assignment: CDR1 MNHNS and CDR2 SASEGT. The CDR3 spans 14 residues. Trimming cost V 6 bases and J 8 bases; bases outside gene matches: 7.

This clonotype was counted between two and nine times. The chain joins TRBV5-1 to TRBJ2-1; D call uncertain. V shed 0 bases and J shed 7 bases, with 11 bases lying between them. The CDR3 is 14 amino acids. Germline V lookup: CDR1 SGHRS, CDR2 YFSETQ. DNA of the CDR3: TGCGCCAGCAGCTTGGGGGCCAGCAAAAATGAGCAGTTCTTC. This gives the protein CASSLGASKNEQFF.

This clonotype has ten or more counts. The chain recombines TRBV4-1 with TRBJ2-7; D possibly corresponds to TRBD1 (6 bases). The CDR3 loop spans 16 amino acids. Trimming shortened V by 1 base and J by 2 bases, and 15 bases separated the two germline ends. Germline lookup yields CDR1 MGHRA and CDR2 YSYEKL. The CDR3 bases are TGCGCCAGCAGCCAAGTTCTCCGGACAGCTACCTACGAGCAGTACTTC. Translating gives CASSQVLRTATYEQYF.

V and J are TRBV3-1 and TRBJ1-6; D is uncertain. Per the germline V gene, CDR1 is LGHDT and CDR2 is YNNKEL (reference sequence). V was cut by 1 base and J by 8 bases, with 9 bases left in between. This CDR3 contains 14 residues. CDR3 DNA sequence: TGTGCCAGCAGCCAAGTCGTCGGGGATTCACCCCTCCACTTT. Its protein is CASSQVVGDSPLHF. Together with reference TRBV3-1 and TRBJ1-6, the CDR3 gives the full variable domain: DTAVSQTPKYLVTQMGNDKSIKCEQNLGHDTMYWYKQDSKKFLKIMFSYNNKELIINETVPNRFSPKSPDKAHLNLHINSLELGDSAVYFCASSQVVGDSPLHFGNGTRLTVT.

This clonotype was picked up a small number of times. Here the CDR3 DNA reads TGCAGTGCTTGCGGGGGCGATTGGACTGAAGCTTTCTTT. It is translated as CSACGGDWTEAFF. The chain carries TRBV20-1 and TRBJ1-1; D is possibly TRBD1 (6 bases). The CDR3 runs to 13 residues. Germline V gene lookup returns CDR1 DFQATT and CDR2 SNEGSKA (reference sequence). Trimming took off 5 bases at V and 5 bases at J, with 15 bases between the two ends.

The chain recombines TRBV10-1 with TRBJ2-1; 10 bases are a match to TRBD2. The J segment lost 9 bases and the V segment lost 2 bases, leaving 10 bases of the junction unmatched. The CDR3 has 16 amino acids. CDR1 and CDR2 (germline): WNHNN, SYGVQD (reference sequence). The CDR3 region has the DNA TGCGCCAGCAGTGAGAGACTAGCGGGCCCCCAGGGTGAGCAGTTCTTC. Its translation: CASSERLAGPQGEQFF.

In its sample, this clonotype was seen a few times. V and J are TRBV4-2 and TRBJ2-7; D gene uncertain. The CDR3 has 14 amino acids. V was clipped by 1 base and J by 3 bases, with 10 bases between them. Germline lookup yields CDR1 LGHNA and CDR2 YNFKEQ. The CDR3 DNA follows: TGTGCCAGCAGCCAAGCCACGGTGATCTACGAGCAGTACGTC. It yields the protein CASSQATVIYEQYV.

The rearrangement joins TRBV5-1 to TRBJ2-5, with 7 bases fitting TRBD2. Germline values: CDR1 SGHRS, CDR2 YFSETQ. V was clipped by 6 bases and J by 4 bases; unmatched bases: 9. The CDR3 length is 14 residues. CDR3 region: CASNPGGLGETQYF. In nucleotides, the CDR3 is TGCGCCAGCAACCCGGGGGGATTGGGAGAGACCCAGTACTTC.

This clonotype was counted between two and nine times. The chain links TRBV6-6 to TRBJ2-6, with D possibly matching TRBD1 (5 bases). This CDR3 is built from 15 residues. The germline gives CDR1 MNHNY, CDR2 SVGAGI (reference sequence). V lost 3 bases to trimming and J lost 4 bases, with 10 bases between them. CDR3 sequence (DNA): TGTGCCAGCAGTTATGGGGCAAGCGGGGCCAACGTCCTGACTTTC. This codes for CASSYGASGANVLTF.

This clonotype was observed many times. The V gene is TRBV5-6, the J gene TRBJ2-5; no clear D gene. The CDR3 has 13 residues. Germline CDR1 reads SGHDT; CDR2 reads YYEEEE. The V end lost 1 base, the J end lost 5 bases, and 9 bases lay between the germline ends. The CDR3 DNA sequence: TGTGCCAGCAGCTTGTGGACCCTGGAGACCCAGTACTTC. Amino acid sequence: CASSLWTLETQYF. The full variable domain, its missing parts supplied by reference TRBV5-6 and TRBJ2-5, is DAGVTQSPTHLIKTRGQQVTLRCSPKSGHDTVSWYQQALGQGPQFIFQYYEEEERQRGNFPDRFSGHQFPNYSSELNVNALLLGDSALYLCASSLWTLETQYFGPGTRLLVL.

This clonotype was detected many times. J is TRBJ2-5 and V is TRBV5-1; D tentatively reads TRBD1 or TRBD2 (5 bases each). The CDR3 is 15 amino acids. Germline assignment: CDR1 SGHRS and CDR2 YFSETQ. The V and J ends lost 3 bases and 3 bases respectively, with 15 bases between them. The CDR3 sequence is CASSYRPGTEETQYF. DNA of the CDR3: TGCGCCAGCAGCTACCGCCCCGGGACGGAAGAGACCCAGTACTTC.